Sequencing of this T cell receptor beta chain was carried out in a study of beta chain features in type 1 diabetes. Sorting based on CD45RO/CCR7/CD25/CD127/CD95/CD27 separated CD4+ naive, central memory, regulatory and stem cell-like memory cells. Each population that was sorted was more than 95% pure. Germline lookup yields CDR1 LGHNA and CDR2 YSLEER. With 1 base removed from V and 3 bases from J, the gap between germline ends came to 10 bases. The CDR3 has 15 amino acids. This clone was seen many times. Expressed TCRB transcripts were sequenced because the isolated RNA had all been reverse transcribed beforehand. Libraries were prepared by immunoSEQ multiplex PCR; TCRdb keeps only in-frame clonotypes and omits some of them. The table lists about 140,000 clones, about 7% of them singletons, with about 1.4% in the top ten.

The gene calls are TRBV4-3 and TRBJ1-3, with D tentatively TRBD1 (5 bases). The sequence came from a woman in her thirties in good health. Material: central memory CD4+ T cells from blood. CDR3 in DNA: TGCGCCAGCAGCCAAGCCCACGGGGGTGGAAACACCATATATTTT. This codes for CASSQAHGGGNTIYF.